A single sample is the source of the 20 T cell receptor beta chains below, sequenced in a study of beta chain features in type 1 diabetes (dated by TCRdb to 2016 to 2019). Receptor amplification or capture employed the immunoSEQ multiplex PCR assay. All of the isolated RNA was reverse transcribed with the High Capacity cDNA Reverse Transcription Kit, so expressed TCRB transcripts were sequenced. TCRdb stores this immuneACCESS table with in-frame sequences only. Part of the clones is absent; in the studies checked, under half of the shortfall reflects unresolved V genes, and no reason is known for the rest. For this sample there are some 100,000 clones; approximately 37% appear just once. Approximately 0.065% of the sample belongs to the ten largest clones. The sample taken for sequencing was stem cell memory CD4+ T cells from blood. Taken with the paper, the label for cell subset or site translates to: stem cell-like memory CD4+ T cells. The receptor set was obtained from a woman aged 18-29 years in good health.

This clone was counted only a few times. The chain links TRBV5-1 to TRBJ2-7, with 10 bases lining up with TRBD1. V was pared by 4 bases and J by 11 bases, with 3 bases of the junction left unmatched. The CDR3 runs to 11 residues. Per the germline V gene, CDR1 is SGHRS and CDR2 is YFSETQ. In DNA, the CDR3 is TGCGCCAGCAGCCCGGGACAGGGGAAGTACTTC. Translated: CASSPGQGKYF.

The rearrangement uses TRBV6-5 and TRBJ2-1, with D possibly TRBD2 on 6 matching bases. Between the trimmed V and J ends, which lost 3 bases and 7 bases, there was a span of 16 bases. The CDR3 loop spans 15 amino acids. Germline V gives CDR1 MNHEY, CDR2 SVGAGI. CDR3: CASSYGGRIENEQFF. The CDR3 nucleotides read TGTGCCAGCAGTTATGGAGGGAGAATCGAGAATGAGCAGTTCTTC.

The chain recombines TRBV2 with TRBJ2-3, with 9 bases that match TRBD1. The CDR3 contains 14 residues. Germline V gene sequence: CDR1 SNHLY, CDR2 FYNNEI. V shed 7 bases, J shed 3 bases, and the junction held 5 bases outside the gene matches. CDR3 loop: CASTPTGGTDTQYF. The CDR3 coding sequence is TGTGCCAGCACCCCGACAGGGGGGACAGATACGCAGTATTTT. Filled out from reference TRBV2 and TRBJ2-3, the complete variable domain reads EPEVTQTPSHQVTQMGQEVILRCVPISNHLYFYWYRQILGQKVEFLVSFYNNEISEKSEIFDDQFSVERPDGSNFTLKIRSTKLEDSAMYFCASTPTGGTDTQYFGPGTRLTVL.

The J gene is TRBJ2-2, the V gene TRBV5-1, with 9 bases lining up with TRBD1. Germline V gene sequence: CDR1 SGHRS, CDR2 YFSETQ. The CDR3 has 15 residues. Unmatched junction bases numbered 6, after V lost 4 bases and J lost 5 bases. The CDR3: CASSPQGAGTGELFF. CDR3 bases: TGCGCCAGCAGCCCACAGGGGGCGGGGACCGGGGAGCTGTTTTTT. The variable domain in full, completed from reference TRBV5-1 and TRBJ2-2, reads KAGVTQTPRYLIKTRGQQVTLSCSPISGHRSVSWYQQTPGQGLQFLFEYFSETQRNKGNFPGRFSGRQFSNSRSEMNVSTLELGDSALYLCASSPQGAGTGELFFGEGSRLTVL.

The chain joins TRBV7-2 to TRBJ2-5; 10 nucleotides agree with TRBD2. V dropped 1 base and J dropped 5; count of bases not matched to a gene: 4. The CDR3 has 15 residues. Per germline, CDR1 SGHTA and CDR2 FQGNSA. CDR3 coding DNA: TGTGCCAGCAGCTTAGTTCTAGCGGGAGCGGAGACCCAGTACTTC. Translated: CASSLVLAGAETQYF.

This CDR3 reads CATSRDPAGRSYNEQFF. The CDR3 DNA follows: TGTGCCACCAGCAGAGATCCGGCGGGACGCTCCTACAATGAGCAGTTCTTC. V and J are TRBV15 and TRBJ2-1, with TRBD2 as a possible D gene (6 bases). CDR3 length: 17 amino acids. Germline V gene sequence: CDR1 LNHNV, CDR2 YYDKDF (reference sequence). V dropped 0 bases and J dropped 0 bases, with 12 bases sitting between them.

This clone appeared once. J is TRBJ1-1 and V is TRBV29-1, with 10 positions matching TRBD1. The germline V gene has CDR1 SQVTM and CDR2 ANQGSEA. This CDR3 comprises 14 residues. J was trimmed by 1 base and V by 7 bases; bases with no gene match: 6. The CDR3 loop reads CSGRGQGRNTEAFF. The CDR3, as DNA: TGCAGCGGGAGGGGACAGGGGAGGAACACTGAAGCTTTCTTT.

V usage is TRBV29-1 and J usage is TRBJ2-7; 8 bases match TRBD1. J was trimmed by 4 bases and V by 6 bases; bases with no gene match: 8. Germline CDR1 reads SQVTM; CDR2 reads ANQGSEA. The CDR3 has 13 residues. The CDR3 sequence is CSVSDRGSYEQYF. The CDR3 DNA is TGCAGCGTATCAGACAGGGGCTCTTACGAGCAGTACTTC.

This clone has more than one count but fewer than ten. V gene TRBV27 combines with J gene TRBJ2-7, with D perhaps TRBD2 (6 bases). With 4 bases removed from V and 5 bases from J, the gap between germline ends came to 18 bases. Germline-derived CDR1 and CDR2 are MNHEY and SMNVEV (reference sequence). The CDR3 extends over 15 amino acids. The CDR3, as DNA: TGTGCCAGCAGTTCAACCGGGACTTTGAATGACGAGCAGTACTTC. It codes for CASSSTGTLNDEQYF.

The CDR3 DNA is TGTGCCAGCAGAACCGGGACATTTCGGATTTCAAACGGCTACACCTTC. Its protein is CASRTGTFRISNGYTF. The rearrangement joins TRBV28 to TRBJ1-2, with a weak D call TRBD1 (6 bases). The V end lost 6 bases, the J end lost 8 bases, and 25 bases lay between the germline ends. The CDR3 length is 16 residues. Looked up from germline, CDR1 is MDHEN and CDR2 is SYDVKM.

The rearrangement joins TRBV7-8 to TRBJ2-7; D is ambiguous. Germline V CDR1 and CDR2: SGHVS, FQNEAQ. This CDR3 has 19 amino acids. The V and J ends lost 2 bases and 0 bases respectively, with 23 bases between them. The DNA for the CDR3 is TGTGCCAGCAGCTTAAGAATCCAGGTCGTTGAAATTAGCTCCTACGAGCAGTACTTC. Translating it yields CASSLRIQVVEISSYEQYF.

This clone came up a few times. V is TRBV28 and J is TRBJ1-5, with D uncertain. CDR1 is MDHEN and CDR2 is SYDVKM in the germline V gene. The CDR3 is made up of 14 amino acids. Trimming removed 4 bases from V and 0 bases from J, with 7 bases in between. The CDR3 is CASSSFYSNQPQHF. In nucleotides, the CDR3 is TGTGCCAGCAGTTCGTTTTATAGCAATCAGCCCCAGCATTTT. Based on the CDR3 plus reference TRBV28 and TRBJ1-5, the full variable domain is DVKVTQSSRYLVKRTGEKVFLECVQDMDHENMFWYRQDPGLGLRLIYFSYDVKMKEKGDIPEGYSVSREKKERFSLILESASTNQTSMYLCASSSFYSNQPQHFGDGTRLSIL.

V is TRBV11-3 and J is TRBJ2-1; TRBD2 aligns across 13 bases. Germline V gene sequence: CDR1 SGHNT, CDR2 YENEEA. The trim removed 1 base at V and 13 bases at J, leaving 4 bases unmatched. This CDR3 has 14 amino acids. The CDR3 coding sequence is TGTGCCAGCAGCTTAGGACTAGCGGGGGGTCTTCAGTTCTTC. It is translated as CASSLGLAGGLQFF.

This clone was seen only a few times. The V gene is TRBV5-1, the J gene TRBJ2-7, with D possibly TRBD2 on 5 matching bases. The CDR3 sequence is 15 residues long. The germline V gene encodes CDR1 SGHRS and CDR2 YFSETQ. The V gene lost 4 bases and the J gene lost 5 bases, with 19 bases spanning the gap. CDR3 sequence: CASSPPRAGIDEQYF. The CDR3 nucleotides are TGCGCCAGCAGCCCCCCCCGTGCCGGGATTGACGAGCAGTACTTC.

The CDR3 loop is CASSDAGSNRETQYF. DNA of the CDR3: TGCGCCAGCAGCGACGCCGGGTCAAACAGGGAGACCCAGTACTTC. This chain joins TRBV5-1 and TRBJ2-5, with D possibly matching TRBD1 (5 bases). The germline gives CDR1 SGHRS, CDR2 YFSETQ. The CDR3 has 15 residues. The V end lost 4 bases, the J end lost 5 bases, and 18 bases lay between the germline ends. Variable domain in full (rest from reference TRBV5-1 and TRBJ2-5): KAGVTQTPRYLIKTRGQQVTLSCSPISGHRSVSWYQQTPGQGLQFLFEYFSETQRNKGNFPGRFSGRQFSNSRSEMNVSTLELGDSALYLCASSDAGSNRETQYFGPGTRLLVL.

This clone has a handful of counts. This chain joins TRBV5-1 and TRBJ2-1, with no clear D. CDR1 and CDR2 (germline): SGHRS, YFSETQ. Between the trimmed V and J ends, which lost 5 bases and 7 bases, there was a span of 10 bases. The CDR3 is made up of 12 amino acids. The CDR3 sequence is CASSRSQNEQFF. CDR3 coding DNA: TGCGCCAGCAGTCGTTCCCAGAATGAGCAGTTCTTC.

The chain employs TRBV7-2 and TRBJ2-1; 12 bases align to TRBD2. The CDR3 contains 20 residues. The V and J ends lost 0 bases and 2 bases, in that order; junction bases with no gene match: 11. The V gene's germline CDR1 is SGHTA and CDR2 FQGNSA. The CDR3 here is CASSLAVLTSGRWPYNEQFF. As DNA, the CDR3 is TGTGCCAGCAGCTTAGCGGTTTTAACTAGCGGGAGGTGGCCCTACAATGAGCAGTTCTTC.

Only a few counts were recorded for this clone. The rearrangement joins TRBV29-1 to TRBJ2-7, with D unclear. The germline gives CDR1 SQVTM, CDR2 ANQGSEA. Trimming stripped 1 base from V and 1 base from J, with 11 bases between. The CDR3 totals 14 residues. Here the CDR3 reads CSVEVRVTSYEQYF. The DNA of the CDR3 is TGCAGCGTTGAAGTACGCGTTACGTCCTACGAGCAGTACTTC.

The rearrangement joins TRBV9 to TRBJ2-3; 7 bases line up with TRBD2. From germline, CDR1 is SGDLS and CDR2 YYNGEE. V was pared by 0 bases and J by 0 bases, with 4 bases of the junction left unmatched. The CDR3 has 16 residues. This CDR3 reads CASSVGPSGSTDTQYF. The CDR3 bases are TGTGCCAGCAGCGTAGGGCCTAGCGGTAGCACAGATACGCAGTATTTT.

The chain carries TRBV10-3 and TRBJ1-1; 7 bases fit TRBD1. Germline trimming cut 3 bases from V and 5 bases from J; bases unmatched to any gene: 6. Per the germline V gene, CDR1 is ENHRY and CDR2 is SYGVKD. The CDR3 spans 14 residues. DNA for the CDR3: TGTGCCATCAGTGAAAGGACAGGCAGAACTGAAGCTTTCTTT. It codes for CAISERTGRTEAFF.